The rows below give T cell receptor beta chains drawn from one sample of a study of Graves' ophthalmopathy and Graves' hyperthyroidism. MiXCR, run by TCRdb on the multiplex PCR reads, gives a single entry per CDR3 protein. The sample has about 480,000 distinct CDR3 sequences, about 15% seen once. Sample: blood. All receptors come from a young woman with Graves' ophthalmopathy. CDR3s include the opening cysteine and the closing phenylalanine or tryptophan. The listing skips clone size in some rows; elsewhere it reads once, few, many or a size class.

V gene: TRBV27
clone size: many
CDR3 protein: CASTNQRDLNRAYGYTF

V gene: TRBV30
clone size: few
CDR3 protein: CAWSNEVGFGTQYF

V gene: TRBV6-1
clone size: .
CDR3 protein: CASRGHLNTEAFF

V gene: TRBV12-3/TRBV12-4
clone size: .
CDR3 protein: CASSPGDIQYF

V gene: TRBV6-2/TRBV6-3
clone size: .
CDR3 protein: CASQRAGAEAFF

V gene: TRBV12-3/TRBV12-4
clone size: .
CDR3 protein: CASSQEGPQHF

V gene: TRBV10-3
clone size: many
CDR3 protein: CAISGGVFGYTF

V gene: TRBV7-8
clone size: many
CDR3 protein: CASSPHKGARRSPLHF

V gene: TRBV20-1
clone size: many
CDR3 protein: CSALFIGRGADTQYF

V gene: TRBV2
clone size: many
CDR3 protein: CASRSDGEETQYF

V gene: TRBV20-1
clone size: many
CDR3 protein: CSAEQGQVNTEAFF

V gene: TRBV24-1
clone size: many
CDR3 protein: CATSDRGGDGYTF

V gene: TRBV27
clone size: many
CDR3 protein: CASSPGTPTNYGYTF

V gene: TRBV5-1
clone size: many
CDR3 protein: CASSSASGGAKTQYF

V gene: TRBV27
clone size: many
CDR3 protein: CASSLRAGGANTEAFF

V gene: TRBV20-1
clone size: many
CDR3 protein: CSASIRTVNTEAFF

V gene: TRBV6-5
clone size: many
CDR3 protein: CASSYSRGQPYGYTF

V gene: TRBV2
clone size: many
CDR3 protein: CASSEALARNTEAFF

V gene: TRBV6-1
clone size: many
CDR3 protein: CASNVRVFYEQYF

V gene: TRBV29-1
clone size: many
CDR3 protein: CSVGAGGRKAEAFF

V gene: TRBV6-5
clone size: many
CDR3 protein: CASSYTGGNTEAFF

V gene: TRBV11-1
clone size: .
CDR3 protein: CVSSWGEGGTEAFF

V gene: TRBV13
clone size: many
CDR3 protein: CASSLLAGGQVYEQYF

V gene: TRBV15
clone size: many
CDR3 protein: CATSRDGDRGRSYEQYF

V gene: TRBV12-3/TRBV12-4
clone size: many
CDR3 protein: CASSTNYWSTIYF

V gene: TRBV12-3/TRBV12-4
clone size: few
CDR3 protein: CASSYQDSPLHF

V gene: TRBV28
clone size: many
CDR3 protein: CASSIQGAGTEAFF

V gene: TRBV12-3/TRBV12-4
clone size: many
CDR3 protein: CASSFSLAGGYRTGELFF

V gene: TRBV2
clone size: many
CDR3 protein: CASRGGGQPNQPQHF

V gene: TRBV28
clone size: few
CDR3 protein: CASSYDRVRGYTF

V gene: TRBV12-3/TRBV12-4
clone size: many
CDR3 protein: CASSFHRDSQPQHF

V gene: TRBV29-1
clone size: .
CDR3 protein: CSVVAVIVDDQYF

V gene: TRBV12-3/TRBV12-4
clone size: .
CDR3 protein: CASSLGRGRGGELFF

V gene: TRBV4-1
clone size: few
CDR3 protein: CASSQGGAGYEQYF

V gene: TRBV2
clone size: many
CDR3 protein: CASSVKGSNTEAFF

V gene: TRBV28
clone size: many
CDR3 protein: CASSFNTLLEAFF

V gene: TRBV11-2
clone size: .
CDR3 protein: CASSQAGSFGYF

V gene: TRBV12-3/TRBV12-4
clone size: many
CDR3 protein: CASGGRTNQPQHF

V gene: TRBV4-1
clone size: .
CDR3 protein: CASSTSGGPSEQYF

V gene: TRBV6-1
clone size: many
CDR3 protein: CASGGGGGTDTQYF

V gene: TRBV6-5
clone size: many
CDR3 protein: CASSYSGQGANGYTF

V gene: TRBV6-1
clone size: many
CDR3 protein: CASSVGTGWTEAFF

V gene: TRBV29-1
clone size: .
CDR3 protein: CSAVAGLSYEQYF

V gene: TRBV20-1
clone size: many
CDR3 protein: CSATDRNEQYF

V gene: TRBV6-1
clone size: few
CDR3 protein: CASSEARQGQGYGYTF

V gene: TRBV6-4
clone size: many
CDR3 protein: CASSDGTSTGELFF

V gene: TRBV6-1
clone size: .
CDR3 protein: CASSPGTGIGQPQHF

V gene: TRBV6-2/TRBV6-3
clone size: .
CDR3 protein: CASSLFQGNTEAFF

V gene: TRBV6-1
clone size: many
CDR3 protein: CASRLGQGASYEQYF

V gene: TRBV20-1
clone size: many
CDR3 protein: CSARPTGGSRQPQHF

V gene: TRBV15
clone size: many
CDR3 protein: CATSSGDSRNQPQHF

V gene: TRBV9
clone size: many
CDR3 protein: CASIGHDEQYF

V gene: TRBV6-1
clone size: many
CDR3 protein: CAGSEDTSLQETQYF

V gene: TRBV28
clone size: many
CDR3 protein: CASSLTGFAQPQHF

V gene: TRBV7-9
clone size: .
CDR3 protein: CASSHPVQDLEVGSPLHF

V gene: TRBV7-9
clone size: many
CDR3 protein: CASRTQAGFRYTF

V gene: TRBV27
clone size: many
CDR3 protein: CASNKGGGFYEQYF